The next 25 T cell receptor beta chains were all read from a single sample in a study of OX40 agonist ivuxolimab in advanced cancers. Sequencing used immunoSEQ multiplex PCR; TCRdb keeps in-frame clones, though not all of them. Of 65,000 to 80,000 clones detected, about 89% appear once; the ten largest clones hold around 0.79%. Source: CD4+ or CD8+ T cells sorted from blood, taken in a trial of the OX40 agonist ivuxolimab. Receptors were obtained from an adult with an advanced solid tumor such as melanoma, head and neck, liver or kidney cancer.

The chain couples TRBV4-2 to TRBJ2-1; 8 nucleotides line up with TRBD1. The J segment lost 7 bases and the V segment lost 3 bases, leaving 5 bases of the junction unmatched. There are 14 residues in the CDR3. Germline CDR1 reads LGHNA; CDR2 reads YNFKEQ. CDR3 in DNA: TGTGCCAGCAGCCATGCCGGACAGGGAAATGAGCAGTTCTTC. Its protein is CASSHAGQGNEQFF.

This clone occurred once. The chain combines TRBV15 with TRBJ2-3; 8 nucleotides align to TRBD2. Germline CDR1 LNHNV, CDR2 YYDKDF (reference sequence). V was pared by 1 base and J by 2 bases, with 14 bases of the junction left unmatched. The CDR3 extends over 19 amino acids. The CDR3 nucleotides are TGTGCCACCAGCAGAGGGGGCGGGGGGACCTCGGGTTTCACAGATACGCAGTATTTT. Encoded protein: CATSRGGGGTSGFTDTQYF.

The rearrangement links TRBV7-2 to TRBJ2-7, with 15 bases matching TRBD2. The trim removed 4 bases at V and 4 bases at J, leaving 2 bases unmatched. CDR1 is SGHTA and CDR2 is FQGNSA in the germline V gene. CDR3 length equals 15 residues. In DNA form, the CDR3 reads TGTGCCAGCAGCTGGACTAGCGGGGGGGAGTACGAGCAGTACTTC. Residues: CASSWTSGGEYEQYF. The entire variable domain, with the rest obtained from reference TRBV7-2 and TRBJ2-7, is as follows: GAGVSQSPSNKVTEKGKDVELRCDPISGHTALYWYRQSLGQGLEFLIYFQGNSAPDKSGLPSDRFSAERTGGSVSTLTIQRTQQEDSAVYLCASSWTSGGEYEQYFGPGTRLTVT.

The chain carries TRBV7-9 and TRBJ2-1; 10 bases fit TRBD2. The germline V gene has CDR1 SEHNR and CDR2 FQNEAQ (reference sequence). The CDR3 contains 16 residues. Trimming removed 5 bases from V and 4 bases from J; junction bases left unmatched: 8. The CDR3 region has the DNA TGTGCCAGCAGCCGGGCCCTAGCGGGGGCATACAATGAGCAGTTCTTC. This encodes CASSRALAGAYNEQFF.

The rearrangement joins TRBV6-1 to TRBJ1-5; TRBD1 agrees at 7 bases. The germline V gene encodes CDR1 MNHNS and CDR2 SASEGT. V dropped 6 bases and J dropped 6; count of bases not matched to a gene: 11. The CDR3 sequence is 15 residues long. DNA of the CDR3: TGTGCCAGCAGCTCCGGACAGGCCTTGGGTCAGCCCCAGCATTTT. Amino acids: CASSSGQALGQPQHF.

This clone was counted a few times. The chain joins TRBV30 to TRBJ1-1, with D hard to call. The germline V and J ends were trimmed by 5 bases and 0 bases, with 13 bases remaining between them. This CDR3 spans 14 amino acids. Looked up from germline, CDR1 is GTSNPN and CDR2 is SVGIG (reference sequence). CDR3 coding DNA: TGTGCCTGGGTGTCCCAGGTGCTGAACACTGAAGCTTTCTTT. It codes for CAWVSQVLNTEAFF.

V and J are TRBV27 and TRBJ2-6; 10 positions agree with TRBD1. Germline trimming cut 3 bases from V and 2 bases from J; bases unmatched to any gene: 7. From germline, CDR1 is MNHEY and CDR2 SMNVEV (reference sequence). The CDR3 covers 18 residues. The CDR3 loop is CASSLGTGVSAGANVLTF. Here the CDR3 DNA reads TGTGCCAGCAGTTTGGGGACAGGGGTTTCGGCTGGGGCCAACGTCCTGACTTTC.

This chain connects TRBV4-1 to TRBJ2-3; TRBD1 agrees at 9 bases. CDR3 length: 16 amino acids. J lost 5 bases, V lost 2 bases, and 8 bases had no gene match. CDR1 is MGHRA and CDR2 is YSYEKL in the germline V gene. In nucleotides, the CDR3 is TGCGCCAGCAGCCAAAAAGGGACAGGGAGAGAAGATACGCAGTATTTT. This codes for CASSQKGTGREDTQYF.

V gene TRBV5-5 combines with J gene TRBJ1-4; D remains ambiguous. The CDR3 has 14 amino acids. Germline-derived CDR1 and CDR2 are SGHKS and YYEKEE (reference sequence). Between the trimmed V and J ends, which lost 2 bases and 7 bases, there was a span of 12 bases. Here the CDR3 reads CASSFVPGTEKLFF. In DNA, the CDR3 is TGTGCCAGCAGCTTTGTCCCAGGAACTGAAAAACTGTTTTTT.

This chain joins TRBV4-1 and TRBJ1-6, with D perhaps TRBD1 (5 bases). There are 16 residues in the CDR3. V dropped 4 bases and J dropped 9 bases, with 19 bases sitting between them. CDR1 and CDR2 from the germline V gene are MGHRA and YSYEKL. The CDR3 spells CASSPRVGTSGSPLHF. CDR3 bases: TGCGCCAGCAGCCCGAGGGTGGGGACCTCGGGTTCACCCCTCCACTTT.

This clone was observed once. The genes are TRBV7-2 and TRBJ2-7; 7 positions agree with TRBD1. This CDR3 region has 13 residues. Trimming at V came to 1 base and at J to 6 bases, leaving 3 bases not matched to a gene. Germline lookup yields CDR1 SGHTA and CDR2 FQGNSA. CDR3 amino acids: CASSLGQGREQYF. The CDR3 region has the DNA TGTGCCAGCAGCTTAGGACAGGGACGCGAGCAGTACTTC.

A word on this clone: Different DNA sequences within this sample yield the same CDR3. This chain uses TRBV28 with TRBJ1-1; D remains ambiguous. There are 14 residues in the CDR3. Looked up from germline, CDR1 is MDHEN and CDR2 is SYDVKM. With 7 bases removed from V and 6 bases from J, the gap between germline ends came to 18 bases. The chain's CDR3 is CASTSPGGYSEAFF. In DNA form, the CDR3 reads TGTGCCAGCACTTCACCGGGCGGTTATTCTGAAGCTTTCTTT.

V is TRBV28 and J is TRBJ1-5; D gene unclear. Trimming took 3 bases from V and 2 from J, leaving 8 bases between them. This CDR3 spans 14 amino acids. CDR1 and CDR2 (germline): MDHEN, SYDVKM. The CDR3 region has the DNA TGTGCCAGCAGTTTGAGGCCCCGCAATCAGCCCCAGCATTTT. It encodes CASSLRPRNQPQHF. Full variable domain (missing parts from reference TRBV28 and TRBJ1-5): DVKVTQSSRYLVKRTGEKVFLECVQDMDHENMFWYRQDPGLGLRLIYFSYDVKMKEKGDIPEGYSVSREKKERFSLILESASTNQTSMYLCASSLRPRNQPQHFGDGTRLSIL.

This clone came up once. This chain connects TRBV18 to TRBJ1-1, with D maybe TRBD1 (6 bases). Deletions cut 3 bases from V and 2 bases from J, with 13 bases between. Germline V lookup: CDR1 KGHSH, CDR2 LQKENI. The CDR3 loop spans 15 amino acids. The DNA for the CDR3 is TGTGCCAGCTCACCGCCTACAGGGAGCAACACTGAAGCTTTCTTT. Its protein is CASSPPTGSNTEAFF.

About this clone: This CDR3 is also generated by other DNA sequences in the sample. This rearrangement joins TRBV15 to TRBJ2-5; maybe TRBD1 (5 bases). Germline assignment: CDR1 LNHNV and CDR2 YYDKDF (reference sequence). The CDR3 consists of 13 residues. V was clipped by 1 base and J by 5 bases, with 8 bases between them. CDR3 coding DNA: TGTGCCACCAGCAGAGGGGGCTGGGAGACCCAGTACTTC. Its protein is CATSRGGWETQYF.

V is TRBV14 and J is TRBJ2-4; D not resolved. Germline CDR1 reads SGHDN; CDR2 reads FVKESK. V was clipped by 1 base and J by 7 bases, with 8 bases between them. The CDR3 runs 13 residues. The CDR3 reads CASSQASVNIQYF. CDR3 nucleotides: TGTGCCAGCAGCCAAGCTTCGGTTAACATTCAGTACTTC.

V and J are TRBV7-2 and TRBJ2-5; 8 nucleotides align to TRBD2. Near its end, the DNA agrees better with TRBJ2-7, so the J call may be wrong. CDR1 is SGHTA, CDR2 FQGNSA, per germline. The CDR3 spans 14 residues. The chain's CDR3 is CASSLREGAYEQYF. CDR3 sequence (DNA): TGTGCCAGCAGCTTACGGGAGGGGGCCTACGAGCAGTACTTC.

The V call is TRBV23-1, the J call TRBJ2-7, with D possibly TRBD1 on 7 matching bases. TRBV23-1 is classed as an ORF, of uncertain function. V lost 7 bases, J lost 0 bases, and 31 bases lay in between. This CDR3 is 20 amino acids long. CDR3 DNA sequence: TGCGCCAGCAACCCGGAGGAGGGGGCCCTTCACCGGGAGAGCTCCTACGAGCAGTACTTC. It specifies CASNPEEGALHRESSYEQYF.

The chain links TRBV6-5 to TRBJ2-3; 10 bases are shared with TRBD2. CDR3 size: 15 residues. The trim removed 3 bases at V and 8 bases at J, leaving 8 bases unmatched. Germline CDR1 is MNHEY and CDR2 is SVGAGI. CDR3 bases: TGTGCCAGCAGTTATATAGAAGCGGGGGGGGGTACGCAGTATTTT. This encodes CASSYIEAGGGTQYF.

CDR3 sequence: CASREGSSNQPQHF. DNA for the CDR3: TGTGCCAGCAGAGAAGGCAGTAGCAATCAGCCCCAGCATTTT. This chain links TRBV28 with TRBJ1-5; D is unresolved. Looked up from germline, CDR1 is MDHEN and CDR2 is SYDVKM. V was clipped by 6 bases and J by 0 bases, with 9 bases between them. This CDR3 contains 14 residues.

The CDR3 DNA sequence: TGTGCCGGTGACAGGGGGAAGAACACTGAAGCTTTCTTT. Its protein product is CAGDRGKNTEAFF. This chain connects TRBV6-1 to TRBJ1-1; 9 positions match TRBD1. Germline assignment: CDR1 MNHNS and CDR2 SASEGT. Trimming at V came to 11 bases and at J to 1 base, leaving 5 bases not matched to a gene. The CDR3 covers 13 residues.

This rearrangement joins TRBV7-3 to TRBJ2-5; a weak D match, TRBD2 (5 bases). The CDR3 consists of 16 residues. Germline V CDR1 and CDR2: SGHTA, FQGTGA. V was cut by 2 bases and J by 5 bases, with 18 bases left in between. For the CDR3, the DNA is TGTGCCAGCAGCTTAGCGAGGGTTGGGTTCCGGGAGACCCAGTACTTC. It specifies CASSLARVGFRETQYF.

The chain employs TRBV7-3 and TRBJ1-1, with TRBD1 matching 8 bases. The germline V gene encodes CDR1 SGHTA and CDR2 FQGTGA. Germline trimming cut 5 bases from V and 4 bases from J; bases unmatched to any gene: 9. This CDR3 is 15 amino acids long. The CDR3 loop is CASSPRQGSVTEAFF. Here the CDR3 DNA reads TGTGCCAGCAGCCCGAGACAGGGGAGTGTCACTGAAGCTTTCTTT.

The chain is built from TRBV19 and TRBJ1-2, with D possibly TRBD1 on 6 matching bases. CDR3 length: 13 residues. Germline values: CDR1 LNHDA, CDR2 SQIVND (reference sequence). V lost 5 bases, J lost 2 bases, and 9 bases lay in between. The CDR3 is CASSSGGNYGYTF. Here the CDR3 DNA reads TGTGCCAGTAGTTCGGGGGGCAACTATGGCTACACCTTC.

This clone is a singleton in its sample. The chain employs TRBV2 and TRBJ2-5; 8 nucleotides line up with TRBD1. Germline V gene data show CDR1 as SNHLY and CDR2 as FYNNEI. V was pared by 5 bases and J by 5 bases, with 1 base of the junction left unmatched. This CDR3 contains 12 residues. In DNA form, the CDR3 reads TGTGCCAGCAGTCGGGACAGGGAGACCCAGTACTTC. Amino acids: CASSRDRETQYF.